This T cell receptor beta chain appears in the sequencing data of a study of T-cell memory formation after mild COVID-19. Study context: TCR clusters were mostly donor specific. Findings and caveats of the study: Clonal second-wave expansions that peaked on day 37 had unconfirmed SARS-CoV-2 specificity.

After 5'RACE with constant-segment primers, TCR alpha and TCR beta cDNA libraries carrying sample barcodes and UMIs were obtained. TCRdb reprocessed the 5' RACE reads via MiXCR and lists one record per CDR3 protein. The sample yields about 360,000 distinct CDR3 sequences, approximately 15% seen once. Germline assignment: CDR1 WSHSY and CDR2 SAAADI. With 8 bases clipped from V and 5 bases from J, the junction kept 8 bases outside the gene matches. This CDR3 region has 15 residues. As to this clonotype: The antigen is not known.

This sequence joins TRBV10-2 and TRBJ2-3, with 12 bases fitting TRBD2. The sample was PBMCs or a T cell subset sorted from them (not recorded which). The source of this sequence is a man younger than 35 who had mild COVID-19 (a few samples of this study predate the infection). Cell type and time point are not known. The DNA of the CDR3 is TGCGCCAGCGATGCTAGCGGGGGGGCGATAGATACGCAGTATTTT. It codes for CASDASGGAIDTQYF.